The 18 T cell receptor beta chains presented below share a single source sample, sequenced in a study of cytomegalovirus exposure and HLA in healthy donors. The PCR ran on 60 Vbeta and 13 Jbeta primers. TCRdb's copy holds only in-frame clones and misses some; the assay was immunoSEQ multiplex PCR. Here the sample spans 120,000 or so clones, less than 85% being singletons. Sequenced: PBMCs. The receptors shown here come from a man aged 45 to 65 in good health and CMV-seropositive.

The chain couples TRBV9 to TRBJ2-1; TRBD1 agrees at 9 bases. Losses at the gene ends were 3 bases for V and 16 bases for J; bases not matched to a gene: 8. The CDR3 totals 12 residues. CDR1 and CDR2 (germline): SGDLS, YYNGEE. CDR3 residues: CASSGPTGGLFF. The CDR3 DNA reads as TGTGCCAGCAGCGGACCCACAGGGGGCCTATTCTTC.

The chain recombines TRBV29-1 with TRBJ2-2; 11 positions agree with TRBD2. Per germline, CDR1 SQVTM and CDR2 ANQGSEA. V shed 2 bases, J shed 7 bases, and the junction held 0 bases outside the gene matches. The CDR3 is 13 amino acids. The CDR3 nucleotides are TGCAGCGTTGAAACTAGCGGGAGCGGGGAGCTGTTTTTT. Protein sequence: CSVETSGSGELFF.

The chain employs TRBV18 and TRBJ2-2, with a possible D match to TRBD2 (5 bases). Deletions cut 2 bases from V and 6 bases from J, with 10 bases between. Germline V gene data show CDR1 as KGHSH and CDR2 as LQKENI. The CDR3 runs to 14 residues. The CDR3 here is CASSPGSGSGELFF. The CDR3 DNA sequence: TGTGCCAGCTCACCAGGGTCGGGATCCGGGGAGCTGTTTTTT.

The genes are TRBV11-2 and TRBJ1-2; D call uncertain. The germline gives CDR1 SGHAT, CDR2 FQNNGV. This CDR3 contains 12 residues. V was pared by 1 base and J by 8 bases, with 8 bases between. In nucleotides, the CDR3 is TGTGCCAGCAGCTTAGGACGGGGAGGCTACACCTTC. Encoded protein: CASSLGRGGYTF.

CDR3 amino acids: CASRSQTGGQYEQYF. The CDR3 nucleotides read TGTGCCAGCAGAAGTCAGACAGGGGGCCAATACGAGCAGTACTTC. The chain links TRBV2 to TRBJ2-7, with TRBD1 matching 10 bases. V lost 6 bases, J lost 4 bases, and 9 bases stayed unmatched. Germline V gene sequence: CDR1 SNHLY, CDR2 FYNNEI. The CDR3 spans 15 residues. The variable domain in full, completed from reference TRBV2 and TRBJ2-7, reads EPEVTQTPSHQVTQMGQEVILRCVPISNHLYFYWYRQILGQKVEFLVSFYNNEISEKSEIFDDQFSVERPDGSNFTLKIRSTKLEDSAMYFCASRSQTGGQYEQYFGPGTRLTVT.

This chain links TRBV5-6 with TRBJ2-2, with 7 bases lining up with TRBD2. The germline V gene has CDR1 SGHDT and CDR2 YYEEEE. There are 17 residues in the CDR3. V gave up 1 base and J gave up 0 bases; unmatched junction bases: 6. The CDR3 is CASSLLAGATNTGELFF. CDR3 in DNA: TGTGCCAGCAGCTTGTTGGCGGGAGCGACGAACACCGGGGAGCTGTTTTTT.

CDR3 in DNA: TGTGCCAGCAGCTTAGTTGGACAGGGAAGCATAGAGACCCAGTACTTC. Amino acid sequence: CASSLVGQGSIETQYF. The chain uses TRBV13 and TRBJ2-5, with 8 bases fitting TRBD1. The CDR3 has 16 residues. CDR1 and CDR2 (germline): PRHDT, FYEKMQ (reference sequence). Germline trimming cut 1 base from V and 4 bases from J; bases unmatched to any gene: 8. Full variable domain (rest looked up from reference TRBV13 and TRBJ2-5): AAGVIQSPRHLIKEKRETATLKCYPIPRHDTVYWYQQGPGQDPQFLISFYEKMQSDKGSIPDRFSAQQFSDYHSELNMSSLELGDSALYFCASSLVGQGSIETQYFGPGTRLLVL.

In this sample, this clone turned up a few times. This chain links TRBV5-6 with TRBJ1-2, with 8 positions matching TRBD1. The trim removed 0 bases at V and 5 bases at J, leaving 6 bases unmatched. The CDR3 totals 15 residues. The V gene's germline CDR1 is SGHDT and CDR2 YYEEEE. The CDR3 DNA sequence: TGTGCCAGCAGCTTGGTTATGGGACAGGCTTATGGCTACACCTTC. Translation gives CASSLVMGQAYGYTF.

The V gene is TRBV27, the J gene TRBJ2-2; tentative D call: TRBD1 (6 bases). The V gene lost 6 bases and the J gene lost 5 bases, with 19 bases spanning the gap. This CDR3 region has 16 residues. Germline CDR1 and CDR2: MNHEY and SMNVEV (reference sequence). The CDR3 DNA is TGTGCCAGCAGAACTCCCTTCGGAACAGGGACCGGGGAGCTGTTTTTT. This sequence encodes CASRTPFGTGTGELFF.

V usage is TRBV10-3 and J usage is TRBJ2-3; 7 nucleotides line up with TRBD1. This CDR3 comprises 14 residues. The trim removed 9 bases at V and 0 bases at J, leaving 6 bases unmatched. Germline CDR1 reads ENHRY; CDR2 reads SYGVKD. CDR3 DNA sequence: TGTGCCATGCGAGGGACAGCTAGCACAGATACGCAGTATTTT. Translated, it gives CAMRGTASTDTQYF.

This clone was found a few times. The V gene is TRBV7-2, the J gene TRBJ2-7; TRBD1 matches at 7 bases. CDR1 is SGHTA, CDR2 FQGNSA, per germline. CDR3 length equals 16 residues. V lost 4 bases and J lost 3; bases outside the gene matches: 12. CDR3 DNA: TGTGCCAGCAGCTCGCCGGGGACAGCTCACAGCTACGAGCAGTACTTC. Encoded protein: CASSSPGTAHSYEQYF.

The chain couples TRBV19 to TRBJ1-5, with 7 bases identical to TRBD1. V was pared by 5 bases and J by 6 bases, with 4 bases of the junction left unmatched. Per the germline V gene, CDR1 is LNHDA and CDR2 is SQIVND (reference sequence). The CDR3 contains 13 residues. This CDR3 reads CASSPTGTQPQHF. CDR3 nucleotides: TGTGCCAGTAGTCCGACAGGGACTCAGCCCCAGCATTTT.

The gene calls are TRBV10-3 and TRBJ1-2; tentative D call: TRBD1 (6 bases). This CDR3 comprises 15 residues. V was trimmed by 0 bases and J by 0 bases, leaving 8 bases between them. CDR1 ENHRY and CDR2 SYGVKD come from the germline V gene. CDR3 bases: TGTGCCATCAGTGAGTCCGGGGGGCCTAACTATGGCTACACCTTC. This encodes CAISESGGPNYGYTF.

The V call is TRBV13, the J call TRBJ2-7; a possible D gene is TRBD1 (6 bases). Germline V gene data show CDR1 as PRHDT and CDR2 as FYEKMQ (reference sequence). V was shortened by 0 bases and J by 4 bases, with 19 bases between the two germline ends. The CDR3 runs 17 residues. The DNA for the CDR3 is TGTGCCAGCAGCTTAGGAGGATTTACAGGGAGTGATTACGAGCAGTACTTC. This codes for CASSLGGFTGSDYEQYF.

This clone has just a few counts. The CDR3 here is CASSFYRDSPYGYTF. The CDR3 nucleotides are TGTGCCAGCAGTTTTTACCGGGACAGCCCCTATGGCTACACCTTC. The chain uses TRBV28 and TRBJ1-2, with 7 bases aligning to TRBD1. Trimming cost V 3 bases and J 4 bases; bases outside gene matches: 8. CDR1 and CDR2 (germline): MDHEN, SYDVKM. This CDR3 comprises 15 residues.

The chain combines TRBV9 with TRBJ1-2, with D perhaps TRBD1 (5 bases). With 4 bases removed from V and 2 bases from J, the gap between germline ends came to 12 bases. Per the germline V gene, CDR1 is SGDLS and CDR2 is YYNGEE. CDR3 length: 14 amino acids. CDR3: CASSPGGANYGYTF. In nucleotides, the CDR3 is TGTGCCAGCAGCCCGGGGGGTGCCAACTATGGCTACACCTTC.

This chain joins TRBV18 and TRBJ2-6; 7 bases fit TRBD1. Unmatched junction bases numbered 11, after V lost 1 base and J lost 8 bases. The CDR3 covers 17 residues. Germline values: CDR1 KGHSH, CDR2 LQKENI. CDR3 sequence: CASSPRTRDSQSNVLTF. In DNA, the CDR3 is TGTGCCAGCTCACCACGTACGAGGGACAGCCAGTCCAACGTCCTGACTTTC.

This clone has only a few counts. The J gene is TRBJ2-7, the V gene TRBV2, with TRBD2 matching 9 bases. The germline V gene has CDR1 SNHLY and CDR2 FYNNEI. V lost 8 bases, J lost 6 bases, and 5 bases stayed unmatched. The CDR3 totals 12 residues. As DNA, the CDR3 is TGTGCCAGCTGGGGGGGACTAGCCGAGCAGTACTTC. This codes for CASWGGLAEQYF.